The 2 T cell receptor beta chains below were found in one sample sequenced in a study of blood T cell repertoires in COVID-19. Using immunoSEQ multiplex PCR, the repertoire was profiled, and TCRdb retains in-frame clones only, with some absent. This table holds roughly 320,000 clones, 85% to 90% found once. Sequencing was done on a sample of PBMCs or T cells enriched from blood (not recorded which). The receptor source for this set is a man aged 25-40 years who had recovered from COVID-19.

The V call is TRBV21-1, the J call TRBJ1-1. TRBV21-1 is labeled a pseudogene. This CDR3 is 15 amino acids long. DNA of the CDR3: TGTGCCAGCTCGGGGAGGGACCCTCCCGGTACTGAAGCTTTCTTT. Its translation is CASSGRDPPGTEAFF.

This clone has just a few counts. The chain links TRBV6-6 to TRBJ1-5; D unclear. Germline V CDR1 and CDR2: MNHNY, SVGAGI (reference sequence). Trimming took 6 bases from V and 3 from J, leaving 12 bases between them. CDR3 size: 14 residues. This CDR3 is CASSPGGNNQPQHF. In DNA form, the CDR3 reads TGTGCCAGCAGCCCGGGAGGAAACAATCAGCCCCAGCATTTT.